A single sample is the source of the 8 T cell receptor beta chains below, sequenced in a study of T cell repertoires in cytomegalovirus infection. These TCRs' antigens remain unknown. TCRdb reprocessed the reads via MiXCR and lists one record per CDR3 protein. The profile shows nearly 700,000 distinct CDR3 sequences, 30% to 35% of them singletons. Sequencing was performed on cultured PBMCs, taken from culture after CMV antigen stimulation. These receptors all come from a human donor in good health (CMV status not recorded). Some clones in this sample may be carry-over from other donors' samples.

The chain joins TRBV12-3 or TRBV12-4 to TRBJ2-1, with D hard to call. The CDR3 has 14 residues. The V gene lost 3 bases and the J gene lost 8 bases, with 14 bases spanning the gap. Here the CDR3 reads CASSFGPRGDEQFF. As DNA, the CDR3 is TGTGCCAGCAGTTTCGGTCCCCGAGGCGATGAGCAGTTCTTC.

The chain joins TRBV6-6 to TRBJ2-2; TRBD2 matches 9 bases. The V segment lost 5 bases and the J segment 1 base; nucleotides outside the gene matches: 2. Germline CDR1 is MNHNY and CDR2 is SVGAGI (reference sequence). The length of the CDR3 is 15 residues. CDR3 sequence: CASSRLAENTGELFF. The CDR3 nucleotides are TGTGCCAGCAGTCGACTAGCGGAGAACACCGGGGAGCTGTTTTTT.

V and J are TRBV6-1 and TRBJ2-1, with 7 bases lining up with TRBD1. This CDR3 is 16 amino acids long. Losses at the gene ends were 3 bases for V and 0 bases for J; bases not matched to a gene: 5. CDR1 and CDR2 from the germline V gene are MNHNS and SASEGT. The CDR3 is CASSDRGQSSYNEQFF. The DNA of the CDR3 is TGTGCCAGCAGTGATCGGGGACAGAGCTCCTACAATGAGCAGTTCTTC.

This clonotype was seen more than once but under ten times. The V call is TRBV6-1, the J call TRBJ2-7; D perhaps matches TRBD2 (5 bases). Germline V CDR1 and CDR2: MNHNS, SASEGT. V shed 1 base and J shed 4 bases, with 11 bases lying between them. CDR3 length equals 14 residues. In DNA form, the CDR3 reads TGTGCCAGCAGTGAAGGGGGAAGCGGTTACGAGCAGTACTTC. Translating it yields CASSEGGSGYEQYF.

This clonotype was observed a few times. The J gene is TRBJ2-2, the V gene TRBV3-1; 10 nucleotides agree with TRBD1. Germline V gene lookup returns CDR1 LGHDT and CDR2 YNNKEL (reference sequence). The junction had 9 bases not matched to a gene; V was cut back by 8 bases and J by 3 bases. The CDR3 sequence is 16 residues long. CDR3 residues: CASQSSGTGDTGELFF. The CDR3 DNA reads TGTGCCAGCCAATCCTCGGGGACAGGGGACACCGGGGAGCTGTTTTTT. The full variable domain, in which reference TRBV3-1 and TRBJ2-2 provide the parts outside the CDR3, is DTAVSQTPKYLVTQMGNDKSIKCEQNLGHDTMYWYKQDSKKFLKIMFSYNNKELIINETVPNRFSPKSPDKAHLNLHINSLELGDSAVYFCASQSSGTGDTGELFFGEGSRLTVL.

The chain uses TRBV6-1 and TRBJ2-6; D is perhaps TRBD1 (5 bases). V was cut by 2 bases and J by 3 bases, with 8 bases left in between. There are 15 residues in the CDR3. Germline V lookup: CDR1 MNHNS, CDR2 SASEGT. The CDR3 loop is CASSEQGSGANVLTF. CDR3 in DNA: TGTGCCAGCAGTGAACAGGGCAGTGGGGCCAACGTCCTGACTTTC.

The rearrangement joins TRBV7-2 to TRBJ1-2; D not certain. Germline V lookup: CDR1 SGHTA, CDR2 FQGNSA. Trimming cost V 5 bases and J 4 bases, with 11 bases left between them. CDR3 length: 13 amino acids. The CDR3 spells CASSPDPGYGYTF. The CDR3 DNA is TGTGCCAGCAGCCCGGACCCGGGCTATGGCTACACCTTC. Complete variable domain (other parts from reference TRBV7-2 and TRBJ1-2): GAGVSQSPSNKVTEKGKDVELRCDPISGHTALYWYRQSLGQGLEFLIYFQGNSAPDKSGLPSDRFSAERTGGSVSTLTIQRTQQEDSAVYLCASSPDPGYGYTFGSGTRLTVV.

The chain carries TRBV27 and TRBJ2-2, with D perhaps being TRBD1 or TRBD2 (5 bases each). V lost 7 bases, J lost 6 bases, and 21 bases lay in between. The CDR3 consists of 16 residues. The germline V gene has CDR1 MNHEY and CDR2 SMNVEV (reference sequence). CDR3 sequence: CASTENGDRSPGELFF. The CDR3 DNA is TGTGCCAGCACTGAAAACGGGGACCGCTCTCCCGGGGAGCTGTTTTTT.